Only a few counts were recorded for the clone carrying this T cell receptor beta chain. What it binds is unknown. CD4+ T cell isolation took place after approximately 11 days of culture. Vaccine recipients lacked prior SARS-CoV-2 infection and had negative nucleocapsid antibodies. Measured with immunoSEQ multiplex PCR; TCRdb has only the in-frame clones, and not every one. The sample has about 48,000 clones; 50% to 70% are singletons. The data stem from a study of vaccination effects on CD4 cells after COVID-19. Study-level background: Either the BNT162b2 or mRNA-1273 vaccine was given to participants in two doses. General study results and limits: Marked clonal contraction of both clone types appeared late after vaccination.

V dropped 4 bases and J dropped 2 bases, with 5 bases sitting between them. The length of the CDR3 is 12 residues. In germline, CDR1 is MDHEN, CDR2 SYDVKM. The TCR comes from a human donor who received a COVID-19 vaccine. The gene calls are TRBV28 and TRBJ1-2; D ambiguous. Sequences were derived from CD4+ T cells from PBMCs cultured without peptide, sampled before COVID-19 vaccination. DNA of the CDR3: TGTGCCAGCAGTTCGTCGAACTATGGCTACACCTTC. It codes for CASSSSNYGYTF.